This T cell receptor (beta chain) was recorded in a study of blood T cell repertoires in COVID-19. About the research overall: Sources were T cells, B-cell-depleted T cells, or PBMCs; the material itself was cDNA or gDNA.

Seattle patients were enrolled while actively infected and followed longitudinally. Authors' methods: Reference gene primer amplification gave estimated nucleated cell counts. Repertoires were generated with immunoSEQ multiplex PCR, while TCRdb's copy carries only in-frame clones and drops some. V and J calls plus clone size are reproduced from that table; the DNA served to infer D and trimming. This sample has about 150,000 clones; approximately 83% occur once, and the top ten carry about an eighth. Sequenced: peripheral blood. The TCR was taken from a woman in her fifties or sixties with COVID-19, enrolled during active disease.

CDR3 residues: CASSFSGGNDSPLHF. The CDR3 region has the DNA TGTGCCAGCAGCTTTTCTGGGGGCAACGATTCACCCCTCCACTTT. This chain uses TRBV7-9 with TRBJ1-6; D may be TRBD1 (6 bases). Trimming left V 3 bases short and J 8 bases short, with 14 bases between. The germline V gene has CDR1 SEHNR and CDR2 FQNEAQ (reference sequence). The CDR3 runs 15 residues.